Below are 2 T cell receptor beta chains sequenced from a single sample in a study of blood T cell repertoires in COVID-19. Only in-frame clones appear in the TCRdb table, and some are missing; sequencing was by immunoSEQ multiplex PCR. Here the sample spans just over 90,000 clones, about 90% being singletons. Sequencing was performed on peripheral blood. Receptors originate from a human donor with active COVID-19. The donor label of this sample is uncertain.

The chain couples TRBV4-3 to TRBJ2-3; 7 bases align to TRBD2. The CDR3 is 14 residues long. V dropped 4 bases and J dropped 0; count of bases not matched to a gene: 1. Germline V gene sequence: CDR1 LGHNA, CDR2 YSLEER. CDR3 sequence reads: CASSPGLSTDTQYF. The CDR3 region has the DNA TGCGCCAGCAGCCCGGGACTAAGCACAGATACGCAGTATTTT.

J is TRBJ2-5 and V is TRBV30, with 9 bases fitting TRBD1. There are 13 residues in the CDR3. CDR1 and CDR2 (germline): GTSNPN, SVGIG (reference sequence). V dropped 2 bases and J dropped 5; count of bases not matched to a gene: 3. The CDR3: CAWSTGGLETQYF. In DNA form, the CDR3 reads TGTGCCTGGAGTACAGGGGGCCTGGAGACCCAGTACTTC.